This is a list of T cell receptor beta chains from one sample in a study of regulatory T cells in long-lasting Graves disease. TCRdb itself ran the multiplex PCR reads through MiXCR, one entry per CDR3 protein. The sample has 350,000 to 500,000 distinct CDR3 sequences; approximately 15% are singletons. In addition, the sample was reused for a study of T cells in Graves' hyperthyroidism and ophthalmopathy.

The sample consisted of peripheral blood mononuclear cells (PBMCs), taken at new diagnosis, from a patient treated with antithyroid drugs. These receptors all stem from a woman aged 45 to 65 with Graves disease. Each CDR3 is given without its conserved first and last residue.

J gene | V gene | CDR3 protein
TRBJ1-1 | TRBV2 | ASSGDMNTEAF
TRBJ2-5 | TRBV5-1 | ASSLGQGASGETQY
TRBJ1-5 | TRBV2 | ASGTSWVPQH
TRBJ2-3 | TRBV29-1 | SGERGGPGDTQY
TRBJ2-6 | TRBV7-9 | ASSLGSGANVLT
TRBJ2-3 | TRBV9 | ASSVGTSGTRTDTQY
TRBJ2-7 | TRBV28 | ASSFTSYEQY
TRBJ1-2 | TRBV7-9 | ASSSGVGYGYT
TRBJ2-2 | TRBV20-1 | SARDQDGRAWGGELF
TRBJ2-7 | TRBV11-2 | ASSYGRQDIRNEQY
TRBJ2-7 | TRBV24-1 | ATSEETSYEQY
TRBJ1-1 | TRBV12-5 | ASGLCSLNTEAF
TRBJ2-1 | TRBV28 | ASSRRPGEQF
TRBJ2-1 | TRBV7-8 | ASSYGTGGGLTSYNEQF
TRBJ2-2 | TRBV6-1 | ASSPQGAGELF
TRBJ2-3 | TRBV5-1 | ASSSGQGRRQY
TRBJ1-1 | TRBV29-1 | SVAEQRENTEAF
TRBJ1-5 | TRBV5-1 | ASSVDGQGGQPQH
TRBJ2-1 | TRBV3-1 | ASSPAGSGDFGQF
TRBJ2-6 | TRBV10-3 | AISESGGSGANVLT